Listed here is a single T cell receptor beta chain. Its specificity is unknown. These data come from a study of post-analysis software for immune sequencing data. Study details: Included courses were relapsing-remitting and secondary progressive multiple sclerosis; progressive-relapsing multiple sclerosis was also included. Regarding the study as a whole: There were five TRBV segments more frequent in patients than controls, and TRBV5-6, TRBV5-1 and TRBV20-1 were among them. Comparison with controls showed significantly lower normalized Chao1 diversity in multiple sclerosis patients.

The junction had 8 bases not matched to a gene; V was cut back by 5 bases and J by 7 bases. Germline V gene data show CDR1 as MNHNY and CDR2 as SVGAGI (reference sequence). The CDR3 consists of 14 residues. Researchers reported that TCR beta cDNA libraries carried unique molecular identifiers. The source material, roughly 0.9 to 11 million T cells, gave rise to about 490,000 cDNA molecules. TCRdb recomputed calls from the PCR reads with MiXCR, one row per CDR3 protein. The repertoire holds about 400,000 distinct CDR3 sequences, with around 37% as singletons. This chain uses TRBV6-6 with TRBJ1-3; 7 bases align to TRBD1. The sequence was obtained from a girl between 10 and 17 years old with multiple sclerosis. The sequenced sample consisted of blood. For the CDR3, the DNA is TGTGCCAGCAGTCCCCGACAGGGAGGGAACACCATATATTTT. Residues: CASSPRQGGNTIYF.